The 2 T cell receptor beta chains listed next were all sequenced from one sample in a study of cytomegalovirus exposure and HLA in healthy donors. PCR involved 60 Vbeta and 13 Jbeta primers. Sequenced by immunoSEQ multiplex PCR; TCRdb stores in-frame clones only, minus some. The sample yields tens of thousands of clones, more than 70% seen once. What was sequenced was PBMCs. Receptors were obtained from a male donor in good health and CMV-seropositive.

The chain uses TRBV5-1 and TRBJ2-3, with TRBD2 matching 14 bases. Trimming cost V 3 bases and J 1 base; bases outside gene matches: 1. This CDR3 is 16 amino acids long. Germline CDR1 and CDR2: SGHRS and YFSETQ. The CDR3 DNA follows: TGCGCCAGCAGCTCGGGACTAGCGGGAGGCACAGATACGCAGTATTTT. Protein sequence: CASSSGLAGGTDTQYF.

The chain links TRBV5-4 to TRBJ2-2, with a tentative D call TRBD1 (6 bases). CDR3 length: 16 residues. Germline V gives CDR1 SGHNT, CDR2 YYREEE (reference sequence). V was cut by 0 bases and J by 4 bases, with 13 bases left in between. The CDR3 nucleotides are TGTGCCAGCAGCTTGGGCGGCAGGGGCCCCACCGGGGAGCTGTTTTTT. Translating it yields CASSLGGRGPTGELFF.